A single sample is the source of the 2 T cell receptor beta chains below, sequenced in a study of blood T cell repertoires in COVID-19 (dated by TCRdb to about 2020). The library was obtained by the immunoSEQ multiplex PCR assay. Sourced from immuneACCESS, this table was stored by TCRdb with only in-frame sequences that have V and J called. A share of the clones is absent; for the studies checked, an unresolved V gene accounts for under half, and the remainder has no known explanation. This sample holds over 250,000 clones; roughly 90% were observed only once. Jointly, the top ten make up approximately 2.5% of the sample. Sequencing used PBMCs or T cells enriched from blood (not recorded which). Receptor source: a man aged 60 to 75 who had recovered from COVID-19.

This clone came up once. CDR3 amino acids: CASSFEEALAEGEQFF. CDR3 DNA sequence: TGTGCCAGCAGCTTCGAAGAGGCCCTAGCCGAAGGTGAGCAGTTCTTC. This chain links TRBV7-2 with TRBJ2-1, with TRBD2 as a possible D gene (5 bases). V was trimmed by 3 bases and J by 9 bases, leaving 21 bases between them. Germline-derived CDR1 and CDR2 are SGHTA and FQGNSA. This CDR3 is built from 16 residues.

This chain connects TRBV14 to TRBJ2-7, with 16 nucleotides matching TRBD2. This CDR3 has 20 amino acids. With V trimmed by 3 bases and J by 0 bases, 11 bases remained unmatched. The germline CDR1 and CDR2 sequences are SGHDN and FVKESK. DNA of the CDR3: TGTGCCAGCAGCCATACCCCCGGGACTAGCGGGAGGGCCAGCTCCTACGAGCAGTACTTC. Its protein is CASSHTPGTSGRASSYEQYF.